A single sample is the source of the 30 T cell receptor beta chains below, sequenced in a study of T cells in Graves' hyperthyroidism and ophthalmopathy. Using RNA transcripts as the source, TCR beta CDR3 regions were amplified. Primed by the HTBI set, a first-round RT-PCR was run on the TCR CDR3. TCRdb reprocessed the multiplex PCR reads with MiXCR, giving one entry per CDR3 protein. The data show more than 150,000 distinct CDR3 sequences, with more than 15% seen just once and 29% held by the top ten. Material for sequencing was blood. The source of these receptors is a woman in her forties or fifties with Graves' hyperthyroidism.

The table lists this clonotype with many counts. The chain is built from TRBV11-2 and TRBJ1-1; D is uncertain. The CDR3 has 13 residues. Trimming shortened V by 3 bases and J by 0 bases, and 5 bases separated the two germline ends. Germline assignment: CDR1 SGHAT and CDR2 FQNNGV. The CDR3 is CASSFLMNTEAFF. CDR3 nucleotides: TGTGCCAGCAGCTTTCTAATGAACACTGAAGCTTTCTTT.

There are many counts of this clonotype. This sequence joins TRBV28 and TRBJ2-3; TRBD1 matches 10 bases. The trim removed 4 bases at V and 3 bases at J, leaving 1 base unmatched. Germline CDR1 reads MDHEN; CDR2 reads SYDVKM. The CDR3 is 14 residues long. The CDR3 nucleotides are TGTGCCAGCAGTTCGGGACAGGGGACAGATACGCAGTATTTT. Translating gives CASSSGQGTDTQYF.

This clonotype was picked up many times. The chain couples TRBV28 to TRBJ1-1; D not certain. Trimming stripped 6 bases from V and 0 bases from J, with 20 bases between. The CDR3 has 17 residues. Germline CDR1 MDHEN, CDR2 SYDVKM. CDR3 sequence: CASRSEFRRLLNTEAFF. In nucleotides, the CDR3 is TGTGCCAGCAGGTCTGAGTTTAGGAGACTACTGAACACTGAAGCTTTCTTT.

The chain employs TRBV19 and TRBJ2-1, with a possible D match to TRBD2 (5 bases). V lost 8 bases and J lost 6, with 17 bases in between. This CDR3 has 14 residues. Germline-derived CDR1 and CDR2 are LNHDA and SQIVND (reference sequence). The CDR3 coding sequence is TGTGCCAGTGGGCTCCAAGGACTCGCCAATGAGCAGTTCTTC. This encodes CASGLQGLANEQFF.

Details on this clonotype: One junction end disagrees with the germline gene, perhaps due to a read error. The chain employs TRBV9 and TRBJ1-2; 7 bases are a match to TRBD1. CDR1 and CDR2 (germline): SGDLS, YYNGEE. The CDR3 runs 18 residues. CDR3 bases: TGTGCCAGCAGCCCCCGCCGTGGACAGGTAGAAGCTAACTATGGCCACACCTTC. Amino acids: CASSPRRGQVEANYGHTF.

This clonotype was seen many times. The chain employs TRBV3-1 and TRBJ2-1; perhaps TRBD1 as D (5 bases). Germline assignment: CDR1 LGHDT and CDR2 YNNKEL (reference sequence). Trimming pared 0 bases from V and 0 bases from J, leaving 12 bases between. This CDR3 has 17 amino acids. CDR3 in DNA: TGTGCCAGCAGCCAAGATCCCCGACAGTACTCCTACAATGAGCAGTTCTTC. Translated, it gives CASSQDPRQYSYNEQFF.

This clonotype was seen repeatedly, ten times or more. The gene calls are TRBV7-9 and TRBJ2-5; TRBD2 might be the D (6 bases). The V end lost 10 bases, the J end lost 1 base, and 13 bases lay between the germline ends. Germline CDR1 SEHNR, CDR2 FQNEAQ (reference sequence). The CDR3 sequence is 13 residues long. The CDR3 spells CATGGRAQETQYF. CDR3 DNA sequence: TGTGCCACCGGGGGTAGGGCCCAAGAGACCCAGTACTTC.

Ten or more counts support this clonotype. The J gene is TRBJ2-3, the V gene TRBV6-4; 10 nucleotides line up with TRBD2. Germline loops: CDR1 MRHNA, CDR2 SNTAGT. The CDR3 contains 14 residues. V lost 3 bases to trimming and J lost 4 bases; unmatched junction nucleotides: 1. This chain's CDR3 is CASSEGLAADTQYF. For the CDR3, the DNA is TGTGCCAGCAGTGAAGGACTAGCGGCAGATACGCAGTATTTT.

This clonotype was counted many times. The chain is built from TRBV24-1 and TRBJ2-3, with TRBD2 matching over 8 bases. V lost 5 bases and J lost 0; bases outside the gene matches: 3. The germline gives CDR1 KGHDR, CDR2 SFDVKD. The CDR3 loop spans 15 amino acids. The DNA of the CDR3 is TGTGCCACCAGTGTTAGCGGGGACAGCACAGATACGCAGTATTTT. It yields the protein CATSVSGDSTDTQYF.

In this sample, this clonotype turned up many times. The chain uses TRBV7-9 and TRBJ1-6; D might be TRBD1 (5 bases). The ends were cut back, 4 bases at V and 12 bases at J, with 13 bases in the middle. There are 13 residues in the CDR3. Germline V lookup: CDR1 SEHNR, CDR2 FQNEAQ (reference sequence). The CDR3 sequence is CASSYGAGLPLHF. The DNA of the CDR3 is TGTGCCAGCAGCTATGGAGCAGGGTTACCCCTCCACTTT.

This clonotype appeared many times. The gene calls are TRBV12-3 or TRBV12-4 and TRBJ2-5; 9 positions match TRBD2. V was clipped by 0 bases and J by 4 bases; unmatched bases: 6. The CDR3 loop spans 16 amino acids. CDR3 in amino acids: CASSLALASGAETQYF. The DNA for the CDR3 is TGTGCCAGCAGTTTAGCGCTGGCTAGCGGGGCAGAGACCCAGTACTTC.

The table lists this clonotype with many counts. The gene calls are TRBV19 and TRBJ2-7; the match to TRBD2 covers 8 bases. The CDR3 is 14 amino acids. After removal of 10 bases from V and 0 bases from J, the junction contained 8 bases not matched to a gene. CDR1 LNHDA and CDR2 SQIVND come from the germline V gene (reference sequence). DNA of the CDR3: TGTGCCACCTCGGCGGGGGGAATCTCCTACGAGCAGTACTTC. Translating gives CATSAGGISYEQYF.

This clonotype was observed a handful of times. A read error may be the cause here, since a much bigger clone is one base away. The CDR3 loop reads CSASGLTGGGYQPQHF. In nucleotides, the CDR3 is TGCAGTGCTAGTGGCCTAACAGGGGGCGGCTATCAGCCCCAGCATTTT. The gene calls are TRBV20-1 and TRBJ1-5; 9 bases align to TRBD1. V shed 3 bases and J 5 bases; nucleotides not matched to a gene: 11. Germline CDR1 is DFQATT and CDR2 is SNEGSKA (reference sequence). The CDR3 sequence is 16 residues long.

V is TRBV5-6 and J is TRBJ1-3; D is unresolved. The CDR3 length is 14 residues. V lost 2 bases, J lost 5 bases, and 11 bases lay in between. CDR1 is SGHDT and CDR2 is YYEEEE in the germline V gene. Here the CDR3 DNA reads TGTGCCAGCAGCTTTGGCCAGGTTCGAAACACCATATATTTT. It translates to CASSFGQVRNTIYF.

The J gene is TRBJ1-2, the V gene TRBV12-3 or TRBV12-4; possible D gene TRBD1, 5 bases. V was pared by 5 bases and J by 4 bases, with 8 bases between. This CDR3 is built from 12 residues. CDR3 nucleotide sequence: TGTGCCAGCAGTCGACAGACCTATGGCTACACCTTC. This translates into CASSRQTYGYTF.

This clonotype was recorded only once. The V and J genes are TRBV7-8 and TRBJ1-6; D is unresolved. The V end lost 7 bases, the J end lost 0 bases, and 10 bases lay between the germline ends. There are 15 residues in the CDR3. The germline V gene has CDR1 SGHVS and CDR2 FQNEAQ. CDR3 DNA: TGTGCCAGCACCGAGACTTCCTCCTATAATTCACCCCTCCACTTT. It encodes CASTETSSYNSPLHF.

There are many counts of this clonotype. The chain recombines TRBV11-3 with TRBJ1-1; D is undetermined. The CDR3 is 13 amino acids. Trimming removed 9 bases at V and 1 base at J, with 12 bases between. Germline CDR1 SGHNT, CDR2 YENEEA. The CDR3 nucleotides are TGTGCCAGTGCCGTTACTAAGAACACTGAAGCTTTCTTT. Translating it yields CASAVTKNTEAFF. Using reference TRBV11-3 and TRBJ1-1 for the parts outside the CDR3, the full variable domain is EAGVVQSPRYKIIEKKQPVAFWCNPISGHNTLYWYLQNLGQGPELLIRYENEEAVDDSQLPKDRFSAERLKGVDSTLKIQPAELGDSAVYLCASAVTKNTEAFFGQGTRLTVV.

Ten or more counts support this clonotype. The V and J genes are TRBV19 and TRBJ1-2; TRBD1 matches at 7 bases. CDR3 length equals 15 residues. V trimming: 5 bases; J trimming: 4 bases; junction bases outside the gene matches: 10. Per germline, CDR1 LNHDA and CDR2 SQIVND (reference sequence). The CDR3 DNA follows: TGTGCCAGTAGTCTGGACAGGTCTCGGGGCTATGGCTACACCTTC. It specifies CASSLDRSRGYGYTF.

The chain uses TRBV7-2 and TRBJ2-7, with 10 nucleotides matching TRBD1. J lost 5 bases, V lost 6 bases, and 4 bases had no gene match. The CDR3 loop spans 13 amino acids. Germline V gives CDR1 SGHTA, CDR2 FQGNSA. CDR3 residues: CASRAGTGDEQYF. CDR3 nucleotide sequence: TGTGCCAGCAGAGCCGGGACAGGGGACGAGCAGTACTTC.

The chain links TRBV7-9 to TRBJ1-4; TRBD1 might be the D (6 bases). Germline CDR1 is SEHNR and CDR2 is FQNEAQ (reference sequence). V lost 8 bases and J 0 bases, leaving 19 bases between the germline ends. CDR3 length: 17 residues. CDR3 bases: TGTGCCAGCGACCCTCCCGGGACACCTGCAACTAATGAAAAACTGTTTTTT. Translating it yields CASDPPGTPATNEKLFF.

Ten or more counts support this clonotype. The chain joins TRBV19 to TRBJ2-1; D uncertain. Germline V gene lookup returns CDR1 LNHDA and CDR2 SQIVND (reference sequence). V was pared by 3 bases and J by 6 bases, with 9 bases between. The CDR3 is 13 residues long. CDR3 protein: CASSILSGNEQFF. In nucleotides, the CDR3 is TGTGCCAGTAGTATTCTTTCGGGCAATGAGCAGTTCTTC.

This clonotype was counted ten times or more. V usage is TRBV5-1 and J usage is TRBJ1-4, with 10 bases aligning to TRBD1. Looked up from germline, CDR1 is SGHRS and CDR2 is YFSETQ. The V segment lost 0 bases and the J segment 0 bases; nucleotides outside the gene matches: 2. The CDR3 spans 17 residues. CDR3 sequence (DNA): TGCGCCAGCAGCTTGGCCGGGACAGGGGCAACTAATGAAAAACTGTTTTTT. Its translation is CASSLAGTGATNEKLFF.

There are a few counts of this clonotype. The chain carries TRBV2 and TRBJ2-3, with D hard to call. The V gene lost 4 bases and the J gene lost 1 base, with 6 bases spanning the gap. The CDR3 covers 13 residues. Germline CDR1 SNHLY, CDR2 FYNNEI. As DNA, the CDR3 is TGTGCCAGCAGTGCTCCCCGCACAGATACGCAGTATTTT. This gives the protein CASSAPRTDTQYF. The whole variable domain, remainder taken from reference TRBV2 and TRBJ2-3, is EPEVTQTPSHQVTQMGQEVILRCVPISNHLYFYWYRQILGQKVEFLVSFYNNEISEKSEIFDDQFSVERPDGSNFTLKIRSTKLEDSAMYFCASSAPRTDTQYFGPGTRLTVL.

Ten or more counts support this clonotype. One end of the junction varies from germline; a read error may be responsible. CDR3 DNA: TGTGCTAGCAGCTTAGAGAGGGGAACCGGGGACCTGTTTTTT. Encoded protein: CASSLERGTGDLFF. The chain recombines TRBV7-7 with TRBJ2-2; D is tentatively TRBD1 or TRBD2 (5 bases each). This CDR3 is built from 14 residues. Germline-derived CDR1 and CDR2 are SSHAT and FNYEAQ (reference sequence).

This clonotype came up a few times. The chain links TRBV5-5 to TRBJ2-2; possible D gene TRBD1, 6 bases. V lost 5 bases to trimming and J lost 3 bases, with 14 bases between them. Germline CDR1 is SGHKS and CDR2 is YYEKEE (reference sequence). CDR3 length: 15 residues. The CDR3 protein is CASRRQEKYTGELFF. The CDR3 DNA reads TGTGCCAGCAGACGACAGGAGAAGTACACCGGGGAGCTGTTTTTT.

This clonotype was seen ten or more times. V usage is TRBV28 and J usage is TRBJ1-5, with 10 positions matching TRBD1. This CDR3 comprises 15 residues. Germline-derived CDR1 and CDR2 are MDHEN and SYDVKM. Trimming at V came to 7 bases and at J to 5 bases, leaving 8 bases not matched to a gene. The CDR3 nucleotides read TGTGCCAGCATCGCGACAGGGGGCCTGGATCAGCCCCAGCATTTT. Protein: CASIATGGLDQPQHF.

This clonotype was counted many times. The J gene is TRBJ1-1, the V gene TRBV3-1, with D possibly TRBD1 on 6 matching bases. CDR1 and CDR2 from the germline V gene are LGHDT and YNNKEL (reference sequence). This CDR3 is built from 14 residues. V was shortened by 3 bases and J by 5 bases, with 13 bases between the two germline ends. The chain's CDR3 is CASSHSTGRTEAFF. The CDR3 nucleotides are TGTGCCAGCAGCCACTCAACAGGGAGGACTGAAGCTTTCTTT.

This clonotype came up many times. J is TRBJ2-7 and V is TRBV19, with 9 bases matching TRBD1. Trimming took 5 bases from V and 3 from J; bases not matched to a gene: 8. The germline V gene encodes CDR1 LNHDA and CDR2 SQIVND (reference sequence). There are 15 residues in the CDR3. This CDR3 reads CASSEQGQGFYEQYF. Written as DNA, the CDR3 is TGTGCCAGTAGTGAGCAGGGACAGGGCTTCTACGAGCAGTACTTC. Complete variable domain (other parts from reference TRBV19 and TRBJ2-7): DGGITQSPKYLFRKEGQNVTLSCEQNLNHDAMYWYRQDPGQGLRLIYYSQIVNDFQKGDIAEGYSVSREKKESFPLTVTSAQKNPTAFYLCASSEQGQGFYEQYFGPGTRLTVT.

This clonotype was recorded at least ten times. The chain links TRBV5-1 to TRBJ1-5; D unclear. Per the germline V gene, CDR1 is SGHRS and CDR2 is YFSETQ. This CDR3 has 15 residues. Trimming cost V 1 base and J 2 bases, with 10 bases left between them. This chain's CDR3 is CASSLTGDGNQPQHF. Here the CDR3 DNA reads TGCGCCAGCAGCTTGACCGGGGATGGCAATCAGCCCCAGCATTTT.

This clonotype was picked up many times. The chain employs TRBV7-2 and TRBJ1-5, with 10 nucleotides matching TRBD1. After removal of 5 bases from V and 5 bases from J, the junction contained 6 bases not matched to a gene. The CDR3 runs to 15 residues. Germline V lookup: CDR1 SGHTA, CDR2 FQGNSA. The CDR3 nucleotides read TGTGCCAGCAGCACTTGGACAGGGGGTTATCAGCCCCAGCATTTT. It translates to CASSTWTGGYQPQHF.